This T cell receptor beta chain came from a study of T cells after yellow fever vaccination. Trimming cost V 7 bases and J 4 bases, with 11 bases left between them. Germline V CDR1 and CDR2: DFQATT, SNEGSKA (reference sequence). The CDR3 sequence is 12 residues long. Via MiXCR, TCRdb re-called the 5' RACE reads, giving one row per CDR3 protein. The data hold 300,000 to 350,000 distinct CDR3 sequences, with 3.5% to 4.5% observed a single time. This clonotype was counted at least ten times. The sequence was obtained from a man younger than 30 who received the YFV17D yellow fever vaccine. The chain couples TRBV20-1 to TRBJ1-5, with unresolved D. The material sequenced was PBMCs, taken 15 days after the yellow fever booster vaccination. The CDR3: CSVGQLNQPQHF. Written as DNA, the CDR3 is TGCAGTGTAGGTCAGCTAAATCAGCCCCAGCATTTT.